Listed below are T cell receptor beta chains from one sample, sequenced in a study of blood T cell repertoires in COVID-19. The method was immunoSEQ multiplex PCR; TCRdb's version includes in-frame clones alone and lacks a portion of them. The sample consists of some 260,000 clones, approximately 90% of them appearing once. The sample taken for sequencing was peripheral blood. The source of these receptors is a woman between 35 and 50 years old who had recovered from COVID-19. CDR3s include the opening cysteine and the closing phenylalanine or tryptophan. The D gene is left open where the match is weak. A clone size is listed for some rows: how often the clone was seen (once, few, many), or a class if it is expanded.

>NA|NA|TRBJ1-6|TRBV12-3/TRBV12-4
TGTGCCAGCAGTTTATCTTTCGTTTCACCCCTCCACTTT
CASSLSFVSPLHF
>NA|TRBD1|TRBJ1-4|TRBV27
TGTGCCAGCAGTCCAAGACAGGGGAGGGAAAAACTGTTTTTT
CASSPRQGREKLFF
>few|TRBD1|TRBJ1-6|TRBV6-2/TRBV6-3
TGTGCCAGCAGTACAAGACAGGGTTCACCCCTCCACTTT
CASSTRQGSPLHF
>once|TRBD2|TRBJ2-5|TRBV5-6
TGTGCCAGCAGCTCCTTAGCGGGAGGGGCCCTAGAGACCCAGTACTTC
CASSSLAGGALETQYF
>NA|TRBD2|TRBJ2-1|TRBV6-2/TRBV6-3
TGTGCCAGCAGTTACTCTGGGACTACACGAGGGGTCTTC
CASSYSGTTRGVF
>NA|TRBD1|TRBJ1-4|TRBV19
TGTGCCAGTAGTATAGAGGGGGACAGGGGAAGAATTAATGAAAAACTGTTTTTT
CASSIEGDRGRINEKLFF
>NA|NA|TRBJ2-3|TRBV5-4
TGTGCCAGCAGCTTGGCCAGAAGCACAGATACGCAGTATTTT
CASSLARSTDTQYF
>once|NA|TRBJ1-1|TRBV29-1
TGCAGCGTTGAAGACAGGCGCATGAACACTGAAGCTTTCTTT
CSVEDRRMNTEAFF
>NA|TRBD2|TRBJ2-1|TRBV13
TGTGCCAGCAGCTCTAGCGGGGCCTCCAATGAGCAGTTCTTC
CASSSSGASNEQFF
>once|NA|TRBJ2-7|TRBV6-6
TGTGCCAGCAGGACCGGGGATAGCTACGAGCAGTACTTC
CASRTGDSYEQYF
>once|TRBD1|TRBJ2-7|TRBV5-8
TGTGCCAGCAGCTTGGGGCAGGGGGTTCTTTTGTACGAGCAGTACTTC
CASSLGQGVLLYEQYF
>NA|NA|TRBJ2-3|TRBV10-3
TGTGCCATCAGTGATCAGGGCAGGGCTTTCACAGATACGCAGTATTTT
CAISDQGRAFTDTQYF
>NA|NA|TRBJ1-1|TRBV18
TGTGCCAGCTCACCACCCCAGGGGACCTTGAACACTGAAGCTTTCTTT
CASSPPQGTLNTEAFF
>NA|NA|TRBJ2-6|TRBV4-1
TGCGCCAGCAGCCAATGGGCCTCCTCTGGGGCCAACGTCCTGACTTTC
CASSQWASSGANVLTF
>NA|NA|TRBJ2-1|TRBV19
TGTGCCAGTAGTCCAGGGTTTGGTGGACGGGAGCAGTTCTTC
CASSPGFGGREQFF
>NA|TRBD1|TRBJ1-2|TRBV3-1/TRBV3-2
TGTGCCAGCAGCCAAACCCCAGGGGGCAGCTATGGCTACACCTTC
CASSQTPGGSYGYTF
>few|TRBD1|TRBJ1-1|TRBV6-2/TRBV6-3
TGTGCCAGCAGTAGGCGACAGGGGGCAGTGACTGAAGCTTTCTTT
CASSRRQGAVTEAFF
>NA|NA|TRBJ2-2|TRBV15
TGTGCCACCAGCAGAGGGTCGGGGGCCGGGGAGCTGTTTTTT
CATSRGSGAGELFF
>NA|NA|TRBJ2-3|TRBV18
TGTGCCAGCTCACCATCGAGGGGCACAGATACGCAGTATTTT
CASSPSRGTDTQYF
>NA|NA|TRBJ2-3|TRBV7-2
TGTGCCAGCAGCTTCGTGGGGGCCCGAGATACGCAGTATTTT
CASSFVGARDTQYF
>NA|NA|TRBJ2-7|TRBV18
TGTGCCAGCTCTCGTGGGGGGACCTCCTACGAGCAGTACTTC
CASSRGGTSYEQYF
>NA|NA|TRBJ1-3|TRBV10-3
TGTGCCACCGGGATCCTCGGAAACACCATATATTTT
CATGILGNTIYF
>NA|NA|TRBJ1-2|TRBV20-1
TGCAGTGCTAGGAGGAACTATGGCTACACCTTC
CSARRNYGYTF
>NA|NA|TRBJ1-1|TRBV19
TGTGCCAGCGGGAGAGCTGAAGCTTTCTTT
CASGRAEAFF
>NA|NA|TRBJ1-6|TRBV29-1
TGCAGCGTTGATGGGGGGAGTGGTTCACCCCTCCACTTT
CSVDGGSGSPLHF
>NA|NA|TRBJ1-5|TRBV7-6
TGTGCCAGCAGCTTAGCGCGGGCAGGGGGCAATCAGCCCCAGCATTTT
CASSLARAGGNQPQHF
>NA|TRBD1|TRBJ1-1|TRBV13
TGTGCCAGCGGGACAGGGGCCGCGGAGCCGAACACTGAAGCTTTCTTT
CASGTGAAEPNTEAFF
>NA|TRBD1|TRBJ1-1|TRBV19
TGTGCCAGTAGCCTCGACAGGGGGGGGAACACTGAAGCTTTCTTT
CASSLDRGGNTEAFF
>NA|NA|TRBJ2-1|TRBV9
TGTGCCAGCAGCGTAGCTGGGGCGGAGTCCTACAATGAGCAGTTCTTC
CASSVAGAESYNEQFF
>once|NA|TRBJ2-7|TRBV7-3
TGTGCCAGCAGCCCAGGGGGGACCCAGGGCTACGAGCAGTACTTC
CASSPGGTQGYEQYF
>NA|NA|TRBJ1-5|TRBV13
TGTGCCAGCAGCTTAGGCCGGGATCAGCCCCAGCATTTT
CASSLGRDQPQHF
>few|NA|TRBJ1-1|TRBV5-6
TGTGCCAGCAGCCCGGGTCCGAACACTGAAGCTTTCTTT
CASSPGPNTEAFF
>NA|NA|TRBJ2-5|TRBV30
TGTGCCTGGAGGGGGGGACGACGTGGGGACCAAGAGACCCAGTACTTC
CAWRGGRRGDQETQYF
>once|NA|TRBJ1-4|TRBV24-1
TGTGCCACCAGTGATTTCGGGGGTTCTCTGTTTTTT
CATSDFGGSLFF
>NA|NA|TRBJ2-7|TRBV19
TGTGCCAGTAGTATAGCCGGGACGGGACTGGAGCAGTACTTC
CASSIAGTGLEQYF
>NA|NA|TRBJ2-7|TRBV7-3
TGTGCCAGCAGCTTATTACCGCCTGGGCCGTCCTACGAGCAGTACTTC
CASSLLPPGPSYEQYF
>NA|NA|TRBJ1-2|TRBV7-9
TGTGCCAGCAGCTTAGCGGGGCGCGGCTACACCTTC
CASSLAGRGYTF
>NA|TRBD1|TRBJ1-2|TRBV27
TGTGCCAGCAGTTTAGGGGACAGGGGGGGTTACTATGGCTACACCTTC
CASSLGDRGGYYGYTF
>NA|NA|TRBJ1-2|TRBV13
TGTGCCAGCAGCTTAGTCGGGACAAGAGGCTACACCTTC
CASSLVGTRGYTF
>NA|NA|TRBJ1-5|TRBV7-2
TGTGCCAGCAGCTTAGGGCCAGGGGTCAATCAGCCCCAGCATTTT
CASSLGPGVNQPQHF
>NA|NA|TRBJ1-2|TRBV7-2
TGTGCCAGCAGCTTAGGGGCCCTCCTCAACTATGGCTACACCTTC
CASSLGALLNYGYTF
>NA|TRBD1|TRBJ2-5|TRBV5-8
TGTGCCAGCAGGCCGGACAGGCCTCAAGAGACCCAGTACTTC
CASRPDRPQETQYF
>NA|NA|TRBJ2-5|TRBV2
TGTGCCACCCGCAGGGCCATCCAAGAGACCCAGTACTTC
CATRRAIQETQYF
>NA|NA|TRBJ1-2|TRBV13
TGTGCCAGCAGCCTAGGGGTGGGGGCCGTGTATGGCTACACCTTC
CASSLGVGAVYGYTF
>NA|NA|TRBJ2-5|TRBV12-2
TGTGCAAGTCGCGCCCACAGGGGCGGGGAGACCCAGTACTTC
CASRAHRGGETQYF
>NA|TRBD1|TRBJ2-7|TRBV18
TGTGCCAGCTCACCCGGGACAGTCCACGAGCAGTACTTC
CASSPGTVHEQYF
>NA|NA|TRBJ2-1|TRBV4-3
TGCGCCAGCAGCCAAGCGGTGCCGGGGGAGCAGTTCTTC
CASSQAVPGEQFF
>NA|NA|TRBJ1-2|TRBV27
TGTGCCAGCAGTTTATCGAGGGGGGGGCTCTATGGCTACACCTTC
CASSLSRGGLYGYTF
>NA|TRBD2|TRBJ2-3|TRBV27
TGTGCCAGCAGTCCCCTAAACCTAGCGGGAGGGCCAGGGACGCAGTATTTT
CASSPLNLAGGPGTQYF